These 20 T cell receptor beta chains were all obtained from the same sample, sequenced in a study of T cells expressing NK-cell markers. TCRdb re-called the 5' RACE reads; every CDR3 protein appears as one record, without DNA. The sample totals about 370,000 distinct CDR3 sequences; its top ten clones hold 9.5% to 12%. Sequencing input: blood T cells: a sorted CD56 or NKG2C T cell subset, CD4+ or CD8+ T cells, or bulk PBMC T cells (not recorded which). Receptor source: a woman between 45 and 60 years old in good health.

The CDR3 is CASSMGPGNQPQHF. The chain couples TRBV7-9 to TRBJ1-5. Looked up from germline, CDR1 is SEHNR and CDR2 is FQNEAQ (reference sequence). This CDR3 is 14 amino acids long.

The gene calls are TRBV6-5 and TRBJ2-2; TCRdb's D gene call, TRBD2, goes unchecked for lack of DNA. The CDR3 length is 16 residues. Looked up from germline, CDR1 is MNHEY and CDR2 is SVGAGI. The CDR3 reads CASSRPGTSGTGELFF.

The chain uses TRBV24-1 and TRBJ2-1; the TRBD2 assignment by TCRdb is unverifiable without DNA. This CDR3 is built from 16 residues. Germline V gene lookup returns CDR1 KGHDR and CDR2 SFDVKD. The CDR3 reads CATSDPGGPKGNGQFF.

The V gene is TRBV5-8, the J gene TRBJ1-1; the TRBD1 assignment by TCRdb is unverifiable without DNA. The CDR3 contains 14 residues. The germline gives CDR1 SGHTS, CDR2 YDEGEE. This chain's CDR3 is CASHIQGRLTEAFF.

The V gene is TRBV6-1, the J gene TRBJ2-1; the TRBD1 assignment by TCRdb is unverifiable without DNA. The CDR3 has 15 amino acids. Germline V gives CDR1 MNHNS, CDR2 SASEGT. The CDR3 here is CASSEVGSLYNEQFF.

The V gene is TRBV11-2, the J gene TRBJ2-1; TCRdb outputs TRBD2, but without DNA this stays unchecked. The CDR3 is made up of 16 amino acids. CDR1 and CDR2 from the germline V gene are SGHAT and FQNNGV. The CDR3 here is CASSLALAGAGNEQFF.

The V gene is TRBV7-7, the J gene TRBJ2-7; TCRdb proposes TRBD1, but this gene call is untestable without DNA. The germline V gene has CDR1 SSHAT and CDR2 FNYEAQ (reference sequence). This CDR3 has 12 amino acids. The CDR3 reads CASSSGQGVKYF.

The J gene is TRBJ2-1, the V gene TRBV13; TCRdb reports TRBD2, a call that lacks DNA to check it against. Germline assignment: CDR1 PRHDT and CDR2 FYEKMQ (reference sequence). The CDR3 is 14 residues long. CDR3 sequence: CASSSTRSDNEQFF.

The chain recombines TRBV3-1 with TRBJ2-5. Per germline, CDR1 LGHDT and CDR2 YNNKEL (reference sequence). CDR3 size: 14 residues. CDR3 region: CASSQEITEETQYF.

This sequence joins TRBV20-1 and TRBJ2-3; absent DNA, TCRdb's TRBD1 call cannot be checked. The CDR3 spans 13 residues. Germline assignment: CDR1 DFQATT and CDR2 SNEGSKA (reference sequence). CDR3: CSVAGVLSDTQYF.

The CDR3 reads CASMIGLEGYGYTF. The gene calls are TRBV6-6 and TRBJ1-2. This CDR3 contains 14 residues. Germline V gene sequence: CDR1 MNHNY, CDR2 SVGAGI (reference sequence).

The CDR3 sequence is CASSPLRGSGSNEQFF. The V call is TRBV5-1, the J call TRBJ2-1; with no DNA, the TCRdb D assignment of TRBD2 cannot be verified. The germline V gene has CDR1 SGHRS and CDR2 YFSETQ. This CDR3 has 16 amino acids.

The rearrangement joins TRBV20-1 to TRBJ2-3; TCRdb names TRBD1, which stays unverified in the absence of DNA. Germline V gene sequence: CDR1 DFQATT, CDR2 SNEGSKA (reference sequence). The CDR3 contains 14 residues. The CDR3 loop reads CSASSSVGADTQYF.

The genes are TRBV29-1 and TRBJ2-2; TCRdb names TRBD2, which stays unverified in the absence of DNA. This CDR3 is 13 amino acids long. The V gene's germline CDR1 is SQVTM and CDR2 ANQGSEA. The CDR3 region is CSVRAGGNGELFF.

The chain couples TRBV3-1 to TRBJ2-1; the TCRdb call, TRBD1, lacks DNA for checking. Per germline, CDR1 LGHDT and CDR2 YNNKEL (reference sequence). The CDR3 sequence is 18 residues long. The CDR3 is CASSQRRTGTGLYNEQFF.

The chain has TRBV5-1 and TRBJ2-5; TCRdb's D call of TRBD1 is untestable without DNA. Germline values: CDR1 SGHRS, CDR2 YFSETQ. This CDR3 comprises 19 residues. The CDR3: CASSFHSGQQGASRETQYF.

This chain links TRBV6-5 with TRBJ2-1; TCRdb proposes TRBD2, but this gene call is untestable without DNA. CDR1 MNHEY and CDR2 SVGAGI come from the germline V gene. The CDR3 loop spans 16 amino acids. CDR3: CASSYSPSGSSDEQFF.

The chain has TRBV6-1 and TRBJ2-2; absent DNA, TCRdb's TRBD1 call cannot be checked. The germline V gene has CDR1 MNHNS and CDR2 SASEGT. The CDR3 has 16 residues. CDR3 region: CASGDDRGHNTGELFF.

This sequence joins TRBV3-1 and TRBJ2-6. The CDR3 contains 14 residues. Germline CDR1 reads LGHDT; CDR2 reads YNNKEL (reference sequence). The CDR3 sequence: CASSLRSRDNVLTF.

The genes are TRBV20-1 and TRBJ2-1; there is no DNA to check the TCRdb D call of TRBD2. Germline V gene data show CDR1 as DFQATT and CDR2 as SNEGSKA (reference sequence). This CDR3 region has 14 residues. The chain's CDR3 is CSASERELLDEQFF.